This T cell receptor beta chain stems from a study of Graves' ophthalmopathy and Graves' hyperthyroidism. Whole-study context: No treatment had been given when peripheral blood was collected at initial diagnosis. The study, taken as a whole, reports: From stable hyperthyroidism, ophthalmopathy was separated by a 13-signature model with 87.88% sensitivity and more than 75% specificity.

Ophthalmopathy in the donors was of moderate-to-severe activity, with CAS ≥3, NOSPECS ≥4 and duration under 3 months. The TCR beta CDR3 regions underwent amplification from RNA transcripts. HTBI primers were employed in first-round RT-PCR, then a second-round multiplex PCR followed. TCRdb passed the multiplex PCR reads through MiXCR, listing each CDR3 protein once. There are 300,000 to 350,000 distinct CDR3 sequences in the sample; around a sixth occur only once, and 9% to 15% lies in the top ten. This clonotype has ten or more counts. Its antigen is not known. The clonotype comes from an adult man with Graves' ophthalmopathy. The sample comprised peripheral blood.

CDR3 sequence (DNA): TGTGCCAGCGGGCAGACCTACGAGCAGTACTTC. Protein sequence: CASGQTYEQYF. The chain uses TRBV11-2 and TRBJ2-7, with D unclear. The germline gives CDR1 SGHAT, CDR2 FQNNGV. The CDR3 loop spans 11 amino acids. The V gene lost 8 bases and the J gene lost 2 bases, with 7 bases spanning the gap.